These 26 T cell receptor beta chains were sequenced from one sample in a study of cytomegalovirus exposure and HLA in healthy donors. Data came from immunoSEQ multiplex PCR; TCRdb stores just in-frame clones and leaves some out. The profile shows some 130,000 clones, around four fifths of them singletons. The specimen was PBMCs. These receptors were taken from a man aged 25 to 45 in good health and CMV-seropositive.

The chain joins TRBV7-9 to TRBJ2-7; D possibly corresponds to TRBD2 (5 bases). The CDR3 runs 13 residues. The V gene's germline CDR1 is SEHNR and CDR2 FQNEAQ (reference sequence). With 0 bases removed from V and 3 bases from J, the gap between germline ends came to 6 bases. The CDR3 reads CASSLAGVYEQYF. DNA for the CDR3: TGTGCCAGCAGCTTAGCGGGAGTCTACGAGCAGTACTTC.

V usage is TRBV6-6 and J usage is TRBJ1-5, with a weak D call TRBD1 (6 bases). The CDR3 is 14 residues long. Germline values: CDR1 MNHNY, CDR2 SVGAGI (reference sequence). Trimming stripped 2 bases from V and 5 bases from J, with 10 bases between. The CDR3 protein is CASSYLRTDQPQHF. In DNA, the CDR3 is TGTGCCAGCAGTTACCTCAGGACAGATCAGCCCCAGCATTTT.

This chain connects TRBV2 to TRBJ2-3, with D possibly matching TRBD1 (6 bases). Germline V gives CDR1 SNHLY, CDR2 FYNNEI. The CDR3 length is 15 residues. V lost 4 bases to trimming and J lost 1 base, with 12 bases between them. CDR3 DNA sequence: TGTGCCAGCAGTGGGAACCACAGGGGCACAGATACGCAGTATTTT. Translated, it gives CASSGNHRGTDTQYF.

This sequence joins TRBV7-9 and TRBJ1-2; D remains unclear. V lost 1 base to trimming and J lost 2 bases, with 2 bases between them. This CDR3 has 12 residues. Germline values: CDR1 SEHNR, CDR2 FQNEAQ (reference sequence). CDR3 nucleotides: TGTGCCAGCAGCTTAGTAAACTATGGCTACACCTTC. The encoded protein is CASSLVNYGYTF. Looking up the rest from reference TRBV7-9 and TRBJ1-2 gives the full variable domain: DTGVSQNPRHKITKRGQNVTFRCDPISEHNRLYWYRQTLGQGPEFLTYFQNEAQLEKSRLLSDRFSAERPKGSFSTLEIQRTEQGDSAMYLCASSLVNYGYTFGSGTRLTVV.

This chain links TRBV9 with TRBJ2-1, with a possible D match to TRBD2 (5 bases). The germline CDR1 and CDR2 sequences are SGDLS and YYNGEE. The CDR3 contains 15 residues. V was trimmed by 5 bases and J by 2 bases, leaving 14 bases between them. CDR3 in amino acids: CASSRETRTYNEQFF. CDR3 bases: TGTGCCAGCAGTAGGGAGACTCGTACCTACAATGAGCAGTTCTTC.

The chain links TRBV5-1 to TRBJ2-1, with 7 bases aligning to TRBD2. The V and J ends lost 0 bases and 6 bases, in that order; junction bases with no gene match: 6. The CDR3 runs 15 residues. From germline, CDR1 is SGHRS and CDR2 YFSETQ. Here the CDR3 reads CASSLVAGVGNEQFF. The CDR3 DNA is TGCGCCAGCAGCTTGGTGGCGGGAGTGGGCAATGAGCAGTTCTTC. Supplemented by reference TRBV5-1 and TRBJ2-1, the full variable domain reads KAGVTQTPRYLIKTRGQQVTLSCSPISGHRSVSWYQQTPGQGLQFLFEYFSETQRNKGNFPGRFSGRQFSNSRSEMNVSTLELGDSALYLCASSLVAGVGNEQFFGPGTRLTVL.

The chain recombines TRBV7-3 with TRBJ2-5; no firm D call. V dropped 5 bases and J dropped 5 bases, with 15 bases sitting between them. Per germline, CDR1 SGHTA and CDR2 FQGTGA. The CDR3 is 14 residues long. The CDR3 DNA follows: TGTGCCAGCAGCCCCGGCCGACATGGGGAGACCCAGTACTTC. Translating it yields CASSPGRHGETQYF.

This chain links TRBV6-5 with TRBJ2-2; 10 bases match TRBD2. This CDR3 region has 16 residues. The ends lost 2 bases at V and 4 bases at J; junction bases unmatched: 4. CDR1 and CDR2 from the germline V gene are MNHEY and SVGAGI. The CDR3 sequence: CASSYLPSGGTGELFF. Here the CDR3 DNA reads TGTGCCAGCAGTTACCTTCCTAGCGGGGGCACCGGGGAGCTGTTTTTT.

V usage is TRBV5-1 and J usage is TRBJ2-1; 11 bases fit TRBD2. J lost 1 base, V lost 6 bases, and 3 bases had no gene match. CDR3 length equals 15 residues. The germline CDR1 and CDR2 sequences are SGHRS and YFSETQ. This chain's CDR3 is CASTLAGGSYNEQFF. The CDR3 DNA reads TGCGCCAGCACCTTAGCGGGAGGGTCCTACAATGAGCAGTTCTTC. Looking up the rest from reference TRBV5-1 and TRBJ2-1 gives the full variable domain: KAGVTQTPRYLIKTRGQQVTLSCSPISGHRSVSWYQQTPGQGLQFLFEYFSETQRNKGNFPGRFSGRQFSNSRSEMNVSTLELGDSALYLCASTLAGGSYNEQFFGPGTRLTVL.

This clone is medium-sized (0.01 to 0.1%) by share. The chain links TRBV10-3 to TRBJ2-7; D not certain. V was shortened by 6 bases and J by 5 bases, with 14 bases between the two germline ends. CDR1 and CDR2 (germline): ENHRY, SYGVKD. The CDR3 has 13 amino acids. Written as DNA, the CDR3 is TGTGCCATCAGCTTTCAGGATAACCACGAGCAGTACTTC. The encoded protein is CAISFQDNHEQYF.

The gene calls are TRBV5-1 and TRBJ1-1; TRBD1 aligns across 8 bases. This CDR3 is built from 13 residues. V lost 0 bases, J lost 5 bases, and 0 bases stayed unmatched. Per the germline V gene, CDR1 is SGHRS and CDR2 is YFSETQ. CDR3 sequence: CASSLDRGTEAFF. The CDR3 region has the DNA TGCGCCAGCAGCTTGGACAGGGGGACTGAAGCTTTCTTT.

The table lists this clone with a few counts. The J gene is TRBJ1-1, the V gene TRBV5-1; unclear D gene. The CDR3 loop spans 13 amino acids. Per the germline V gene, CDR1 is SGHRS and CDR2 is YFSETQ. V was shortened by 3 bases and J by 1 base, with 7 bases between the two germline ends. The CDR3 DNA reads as TGCGCCAGCAGCTCGACGGGGAACACTGAAGCTTTCTTT. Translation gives CASSSTGNTEAFF.

The CDR3 here is CASSLVYRGTDTQYF. CDR3 nucleotides: TGTGCCAGCAGCTTAGTCTACAGGGGGACAGATACGCAGTATTTT. The gene calls are TRBV7-9 and TRBJ2-3; TRBD1 matches at 8 bases. This CDR3 is built from 15 residues. After removal of 1 base from V and 3 bases from J, the junction contained 3 bases not matched to a gene. Germline lookup yields CDR1 SEHNR and CDR2 FQNEAQ (reference sequence).

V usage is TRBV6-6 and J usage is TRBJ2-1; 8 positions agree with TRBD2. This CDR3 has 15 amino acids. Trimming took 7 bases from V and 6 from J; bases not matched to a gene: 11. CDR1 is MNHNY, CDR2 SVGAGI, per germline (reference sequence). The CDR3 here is CASNLRGGGVNEQFF. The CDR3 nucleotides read TGTGCCAGCAACTTACGGGGGGGCGGAGTCAATGAGCAGTTCTTC.

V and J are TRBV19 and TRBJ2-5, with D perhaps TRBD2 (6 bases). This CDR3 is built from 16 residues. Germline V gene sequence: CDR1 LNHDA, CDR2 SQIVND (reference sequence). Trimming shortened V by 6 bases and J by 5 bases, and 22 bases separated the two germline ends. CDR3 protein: CASSRWAGGGRETQYF. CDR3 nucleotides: TGTGCCAGTAGCCGGTGGGCCGGGGGAGGCCGGGAGACCCAGTACTTC.

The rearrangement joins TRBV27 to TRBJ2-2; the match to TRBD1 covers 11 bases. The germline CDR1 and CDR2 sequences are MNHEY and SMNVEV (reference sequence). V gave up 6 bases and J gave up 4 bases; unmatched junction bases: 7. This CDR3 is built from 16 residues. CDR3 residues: CASSPSDRGLTGELFF. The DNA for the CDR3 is TGTGCCAGCAGCCCTTCGGACAGGGGGCTCACCGGGGAGCTGTTTTTT.

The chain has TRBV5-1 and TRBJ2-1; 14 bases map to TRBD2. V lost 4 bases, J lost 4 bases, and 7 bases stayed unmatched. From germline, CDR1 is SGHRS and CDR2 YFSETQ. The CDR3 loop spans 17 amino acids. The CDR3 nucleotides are TGCGCCAGCAGCCTCGGGACTAGCGGGAGAGGGTACAATGAGCAGTTCTTC. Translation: CASSLGTSGRGYNEQFF.

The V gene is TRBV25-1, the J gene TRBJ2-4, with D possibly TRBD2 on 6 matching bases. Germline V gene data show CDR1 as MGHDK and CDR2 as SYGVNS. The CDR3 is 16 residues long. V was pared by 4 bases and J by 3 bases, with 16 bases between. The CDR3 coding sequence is TGTGCCAGCAGTGCACCACAGGAGGGGATCAAAAACATTCAGTACTTC. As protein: CASSAPQEGIKNIQYF.

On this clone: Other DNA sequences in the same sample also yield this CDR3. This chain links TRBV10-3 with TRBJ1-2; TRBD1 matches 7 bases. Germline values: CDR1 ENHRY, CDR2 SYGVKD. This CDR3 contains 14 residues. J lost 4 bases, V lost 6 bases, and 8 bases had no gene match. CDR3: CAISEGQGVYGYTF. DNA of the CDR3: TGTGCCATCAGCGAGGGGCAGGGGGTCTATGGCTACACCTTC.

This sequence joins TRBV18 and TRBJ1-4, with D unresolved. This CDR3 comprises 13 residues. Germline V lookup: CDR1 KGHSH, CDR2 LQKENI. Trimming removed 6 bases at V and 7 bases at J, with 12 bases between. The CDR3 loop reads CASSPGSGEKLFF. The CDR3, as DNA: TGTGCCAGCTCCCCCGGGTCTGGTGAAAAACTGTTTTTT.

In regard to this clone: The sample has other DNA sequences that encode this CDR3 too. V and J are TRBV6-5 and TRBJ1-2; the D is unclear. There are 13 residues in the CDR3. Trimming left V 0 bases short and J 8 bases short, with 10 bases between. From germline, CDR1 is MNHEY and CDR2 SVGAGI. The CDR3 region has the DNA TGTGCCAGCAGTTACTCCGGCGGGTACGGCTACACCTTC. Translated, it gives CASSYSGGYGYTF.

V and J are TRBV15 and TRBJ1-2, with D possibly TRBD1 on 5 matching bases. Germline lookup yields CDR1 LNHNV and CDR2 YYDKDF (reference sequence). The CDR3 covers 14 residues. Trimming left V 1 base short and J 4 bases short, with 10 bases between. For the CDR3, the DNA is TGTGCCACCAGCAGAGGCGGGGGGGGCTATGGCTACACCTTC. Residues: CATSRGGGGYGYTF.

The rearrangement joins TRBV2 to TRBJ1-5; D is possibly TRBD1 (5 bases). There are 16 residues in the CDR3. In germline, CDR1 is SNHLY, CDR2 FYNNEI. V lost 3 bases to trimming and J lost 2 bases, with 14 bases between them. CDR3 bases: TGTGCCAGCAGTGAGCGGATGGGGCTTGGCAATCAGCCCCAGCATTTT. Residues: CASSERMGLGNQPQHF.

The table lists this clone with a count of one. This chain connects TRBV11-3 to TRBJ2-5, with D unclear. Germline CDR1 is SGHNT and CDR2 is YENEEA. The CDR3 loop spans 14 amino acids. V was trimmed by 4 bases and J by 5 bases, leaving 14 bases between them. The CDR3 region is CASSSSPNGETQYF. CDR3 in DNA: TGTGCCAGCAGCTCAAGCCCCAACGGTGAGACCCAGTACTTC.

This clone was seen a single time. The CDR3 loop reads CASSREGLAKNIQYF. The CDR3 DNA sequence: TGTGCCAGTAGTAGGGAGGGGCTAGCCAAAAACATTCAGTACTTC. The chain joins TRBV19 to TRBJ2-4, with 7 bases lining up with TRBD2. The trim removed 4 bases at V and 0 bases at J, leaving 3 bases unmatched. The CDR3 sequence is 15 residues long. Germline V lookup: CDR1 LNHDA, CDR2 SQIVND (reference sequence).

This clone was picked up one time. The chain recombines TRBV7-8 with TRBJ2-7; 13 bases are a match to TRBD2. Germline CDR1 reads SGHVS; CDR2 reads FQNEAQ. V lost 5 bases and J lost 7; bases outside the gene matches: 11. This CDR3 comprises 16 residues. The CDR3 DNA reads TGTGCCAGCAGCAAAGGGACTAGCGGGGCCGCTGGAGAGCAGTACTTC. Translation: CASSKGTSGAAGEQYF. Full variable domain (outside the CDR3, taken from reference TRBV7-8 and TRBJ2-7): GAGVSQSPRYKVAKRGQDVALRCDPISGHVSLFWYQQALGQGPEFLTYFQNEAQLDKSGLPSDRFFAERPEGSVSTLKIQRTQQEDSAVYLCASSKGTSGAAGEQYFGPGTRLTVT.